This T cell receptor (beta chain) appears in the sequencing data of a study of vaccination effects on CD4 cells after COVID-19. The overall study: Each well held two million PBMC cultured with 8.5 to 10 ug/ml peptides and 7.5 to 10 IU/ml IL-2.

Sequencing used immunoSEQ multiplex PCR; TCRdb keeps in-frame clones, though not all of them. This table has around 40,000 clones, 72% appearing once. In this sample, this clone turned up a few times. The antigen is unknown. The CDR3 has 13 residues. The germline V gene has CDR1 MRHNA and CDR2 SNTAGT. V lost 6 bases and J lost 5; bases outside the gene matches: 4. General study points: Convalescent patients in the study were few, and early post-infection timepoints were absent. Healthy vaccinees' vaccine-induced clones included only 1 of 255 that recognized common cold coronaviruses.

Having been cultured for under twelve days, the cells underwent CD4+ T cell isolation. Subjects were given two BNT162b2 or mRNA-1273 vaccine doses. The rearrangement joins TRBV6-4 to TRBJ1-1; TRBD1 matches at 9 bases. This receptor was identified in a human donor who received a COVID-19 vaccine. Sequenced material: CD4+ T cells from PBMCs cultured without peptide, taken after COVID-19 vaccination. The DNA of the CDR3 is TGTGCCAGCAGGAGGACAGGGGAAACTGAAGCTTTCTTT. This translates into CASRRTGETEAFF.